A selection of T cell receptor beta chains follows, all from one sample in a study of blood T cell repertoires in COVID-19. Sequencing used immunoSEQ multiplex PCR; TCRdb keeps in-frame clones, though not all of them. The sample has around 230,000 clones; roughly nine tenths are singletons. Sequencing used PBMCs or T cells enriched from blood (not recorded which). All receptors come from a woman aged 30 to 39 with acute COVID-19. The CDR3 runs from the conserved cysteine through the conserved F or W. A D gene is named only where the DNA matches it firmly. Where a row states a size, it is once, few, many or the class of an expanded clone; other rows omit it.

>TRBV30|.|TRBD1|TRBJ1-1
TGTGCCTGGAGTTGGACAGGCGGCACTGAAGCTTTCTTT
CAWSWTGGTEAFF
>TRBV5-1|few|.|TRBJ2-7
TGCGCCAGCAGCTGGACGGGATCGGGGAACTACGAGCAGTACTTC
CASSWTGSGNYEQYF
>TRBV3-1/TRBV3-2|.|.|TRBJ1-1
TGTGCCAGCAGCCACATAGCAGGTCAGGGGACTGAAGCTTTCTTT
CASSHIAGQGTEAFF
>TRBV5-1|.|.|TRBJ2-3
TGCGCCAGCAGCTTGGCCGACAGCCGCACAGATACGCAGTATTTT
CASSLADSRTDTQYF
>TRBV9|.|TRBD1|TRBJ1-1
TGTGCCAGCAGCGTAGAGTGGACAGGGATGAACACTGAAGCTTTCTTT
CASSVEWTGMNTEAFF
>TRBV19|.|.|TRBJ2-7
TGTGCCAGTAGTATGAGCGCTGCCTTCGAGCAGTACTTC
CASSMSAAFEQYF
>TRBV5-6|.|TRBD1|TRBJ1-2
TGTGCCAGCAGCTTTGGACAGGGAATCTATGGCTACACCTTC
CASSFGQGIYGYTF
>TRBV7-2|.|.|TRBJ2-5
TGTGCCAGCAGCTCCGGGGACACGGAGACCCAGTACTTC
CASSSGDTETQYF
>TRBV5-5|.|TRBD1|TRBJ1-5
TGTGCCAGCAGCTTGGGCCCAGGGGGAGGCAATCAGCCCCAGCATTTT
CASSLGPGGGNQPQHF
>TRBV5-5|.|.|TRBJ1-6
TGTGCCAGCAGACAGAGGCAGGGCTATAATTCACCCCTCCACTTT
CASRQRQGYNSPLHF
>TRBV4-2|few|.|TRBJ2-3
TGTGCCAGCAGCCAAGATACTTCAACCCCGGGTCTCACAGATACGCAGTATTTT
CASSQDTSTPGLTDTQYF
>TRBV6-5|.|TRBD1|TRBJ1-1
TGTGCCAGCACCCGACAGGGCCGCGGTGAAGCTTTCTTT
CASTRQGRGEAFF
>TRBV7-8|.|.|TRBJ1-2
TGTGCCAGCAGCTCTAGCGGGCGGGTAGGAAAGGATGGCTACACCTTC
CASSSSGRVGKDGYTF
>TRBV19|few|.|TRBJ1-1
TGTGCCAGTAGTATTCCGGCAGGGGCGAACACTGAAGCTTTCTTT
CASSIPAGANTEAFF
>TRBV5-8|.|.|TRBJ1-3
TGTGCCAGCAGCTTGGTGGGGGCTTACTCTGGAAACACCATATATTTT
CASSLVGAYSGNTIYF
>TRBV27|.|.|TRBJ1-1
TGTGCCAGCAGTTTATATCCACATTTGAACACTGAAGCTTTCTTT
CASSLYPHLNTEAFF
>TRBV5-1|.|TRBD1|TRBJ1-4
TGCGCCAGCAGCTTGGCCGGGACAGGAGATAATGAAAAACTGTTTTTT
CASSLAGTGDNEKLFF
>TRBV5-1|.|.|TRBJ2-7
TGCGCCAGCAGCTTGGCTGCCGGTTCCTACGAGCAGTACTTC
CASSLAAGSYEQYF
>TRBV7-8|.|TRBD1|TRBJ1-2
TGTGCCAGCAGCCCCCTACAGGGGATGAACTATGGCTACACCTTC
CASSPLQGMNYGYTF